The sequence of this T cell receptor (beta chain) was determined in a study of shared clonotypes between healthy human individuals. Trimming removed 5 bases at V and 6 bases at J, with 19 bases between. Germline V gene data show CDR1 as MNHEY and CDR2 as SVGAGI. The CDR3 runs 15 residues. Only in-frame clones appear in the TCRdb table, and some are missing; sequencing was by immunoSEQ multiplex PCR. The sample lists 2 million to 2.5 million clones, 90% to 95% occurring once. This clonotype was obtained from a man between 18 and 29 years old in good health. Some clones in this sample may be carry-over from other donors' samples. Material: naive CD4+ T cells from PBMCs. Subset noted: CD45RA+ positively selected. The chain employs TRBV6-5 and TRBJ1-1; D unclear. The CDR3 region has the DNA TGTGCCAGCAGTCCCAACGGTTTAAGGGCTCCTGAAGCTTTCTTT. Translating gives CASSPNGLRAPEAFF.